These 15 T cell receptor beta chains came from one sample sequenced in a study of blood T cell repertoires in COVID-19. Profiled with immunoSEQ multiplex PCR; TCRdb holds only in-frame clones, not every one. Of roughly 99,000 clones in the sample, about three quarters were seen once. Sequencing input: peripheral blood. These receptors were taken from a man aged 65 to 79 with acute or convalescent COVID-19.

This sequence joins TRBV5-1 and TRBJ1-1; 7 bases line up with TRBD1. The junction had 9 bases not matched to a gene; V was cut back by 0 bases and J by 7 bases. CDR3 length: 15 residues. Germline V CDR1 and CDR2: SGHRS, YFSETQ. The CDR3 nucleotides are TGCGCCAGCAGCTTGGCGACAGGGATTTATGGTGAAGCTTTCTTT. The encoded protein is CASSLATGIYGEAFF.

The rearrangement joins TRBV10-3 to TRBJ1-4; 8 bases align to TRBD1. Germline trimming cut 3 bases from V and 5 bases from J; bases unmatched to any gene: 5. The CDR3 extends over 15 amino acids. CDR1 ENHRY and CDR2 SYGVKD come from the germline V gene. CDR3 bases: TGTGCCATCAGTGACCCTAGGACAGGGAATGAAAAACTGTTTTTT. This gives the protein CAISDPRTGNEKLFF.

This clone was seen just once. This rearrangement joins TRBV19 to TRBJ2-1; TRBD2 aligns across 9 bases. With 10 bases clipped from V and 5 bases from J, the junction kept 12 bases outside the gene matches. CDR3 length: 15 amino acids. The germline CDR1 and CDR2 sequences are LNHDA and SQIVND (reference sequence). CDR3 DNA sequence: TGTGCCACAGAAACAAAAACTAGCGGGCACAATGAGCAGTTCTTC. Protein: CATETKTSGHNEQFF.

Only one count was recorded for this clone. This chain connects TRBV4-3 to TRBJ2-7; weak D call: TRBD1 (5 bases). Germline V gene sequence: CDR1 LGHNA, CDR2 YSLEER. The CDR3 has 15 residues. The V and J ends lost 0 bases and 2 bases respectively, with 11 bases between them. CDR3 DNA: TGCGCCAGCAGCCAAGACGACAGCGTCGCCTACGAGCAGTACTTC. Amino acids: CASSQDDSVAYEQYF.

This chain connects TRBV19 to TRBJ2-4, with a possible D match to TRBD1 (6 bases). Germline-derived CDR1 and CDR2 are LNHDA and SQIVND (reference sequence). Trimming pared 5 bases from V and 0 bases from J, leaving 14 bases between. The CDR3 covers 16 residues. This CDR3 is CASSHPLDRAKNIQYF. The DNA for the CDR3 is TGTGCCAGTAGTCACCCCCTGGACAGAGCCAAAAACATTCAGTACTTC.

The J gene is TRBJ1-2, the V gene TRBV11-1, with 11 bases matching TRBD1. Germline CDR1 reads SGHAT; CDR2 reads FQDESV (reference sequence). The CDR3 loop spans 16 amino acids. The ends lost 5 bases at V and 2 bases at J; junction bases unmatched: 7. The chain's CDR3 is CASSRGQGALNYGYTF. The CDR3 DNA reads TGTGCCAGCAGCCGCGGACAGGGGGCATTGAACTATGGCTACACCTTC.

The chain joins TRBV10-3 to TRBJ1-1; 11 positions match TRBD1. The V gene's germline CDR1 is ENHRY and CDR2 SYGVKD. J was trimmed by 5 bases and V by 4 bases; bases with no gene match: 3. There are 14 residues in the CDR3. This CDR3 is CAISVGTGGTEAFF. The DNA of the CDR3 is TGTGCCATCAGTGTCGGGACAGGGGGTACTGAAGCTTTCTTT.

This clone has a handful of counts. V gene TRBV2 combines with J gene TRBJ2-6, with 8 bases identical to TRBD1. The germline gives CDR1 SNHLY, CDR2 FYNNEI. The CDR3 loop spans 17 amino acids. The V segment lost 5 bases and the J segment 0 bases; nucleotides outside the gene matches: 6. In DNA form, the CDR3 reads TGTGCCAGCAGTCTGACAGGGGTCGGCTCTGGGGCCAACGTCCTGACTTTC. Translation gives CASSLTGVGSGANVLTF. Complete variable domain (other parts from reference TRBV2 and TRBJ2-6): EPEVTQTPSHQVTQMGQEVILRCVPISNHLYFYWYRQILGQKVEFLVSFYNNEISEKSEIFDDQFSVERPDGSNFTLKIRSTKLEDSAMYFCASSLTGVGSGANVLTFGAGSRLTVL.

The genes are TRBV6-2 or TRBV6-3 and TRBJ1-5; 10 bases line up with TRBD1. With 0 bases clipped from V and 1 base from J, the junction kept 6 bases outside the gene matches. Germline assignment: CDR1 MNHEY and CDR2 SVGEGT. The CDR3 consists of 18 residues. The CDR3 is CASSYSTGGYYSNQPQHF. The CDR3, as DNA: TGTGCCAGCAGTTACTCGACAGGGGGCTACTACAGCAATCAGCCCCAGCATTTT.

The rearrangement joins TRBV19 to TRBJ1-6, with a weak D call TRBD1 (6 bases). V lost 7 bases and J lost 7, with 8 bases in between. CDR1 is LNHDA, CDR2 SQIVND, per germline (reference sequence). There are 12 residues in the CDR3. CDR3 DNA sequence: TGTGCCAGTAACCAGGGGAATTCACCCCTCCACTTT. This encodes CASNQGNSPLHF.

This clone was observed a handful of times. The chain carries TRBV6-5 and TRBJ1-6; D unresolved. Looked up from germline, CDR1 is MNHEY and CDR2 is SVGAGI. Trimming took off 2 bases at V and 8 bases at J, with 7 bases between the two ends. CDR3 length: 13 amino acids. The CDR3, as DNA: TGTGCCAGCAGTTACCTAGGTGATTCACCCCTCCACTTT. Protein: CASSYLGDSPLHF.

CDR3 amino acids: CASRDRVNNSPLHF. The CDR3 coding sequence is TGTGCCAGCAGGGACAGGGTCAATAATTCACCCCTCCACTTT. This chain uses TRBV25-1 with TRBJ1-6; 8 bases align to TRBD1. J gave up 5 bases and V 6 bases, and 3 bases lay outside the gene matches. The CDR3 sequence is 14 residues long. CDR1 and CDR2 from the germline V gene are MGHDK and SYGVNS.

This clone was detected once. V is TRBV6-5 and J is TRBJ1-1; unclear D gene. Germline CDR1 reads MNHEY; CDR2 reads SVGAGI. The CDR3 loop spans 13 amino acids. Trimming took 4 bases from V and 1 from J, leaving 7 bases between them. CDR3 protein: CASSSIPNTEAFF. The CDR3 nucleotides are TGTGCCAGCAGTTCTATCCCGAACACTGAAGCTTTCTTT.

The chain has TRBV18 and TRBJ2-1; 11 nucleotides agree with TRBD2. The V and J ends lost 5 bases and 10 bases, in that order; junction bases with no gene match: 10. Germline CDR1 reads KGHSH; CDR2 reads LQKENI. The CDR3 is made up of 15 amino acids. This chain's CDR3 is CASSTTSGGLEEQFF. The CDR3 nucleotides read TGTGCCAGCTCAACAACTAGCGGGGGCCTCGAGGAGCAGTTCTTC.

The chain uses TRBV6-5 and TRBJ2-5, with a tentative D call TRBD1 (7 bases). CDR1 is MNHEY and CDR2 is SVGAGI in the germline V gene. Trimming took off 0 bases at V and 5 bases at J, with 16 bases between the two ends. CDR3 length equals 16 residues. The CDR3 DNA reads TGTGCCAGCAGTTACTCGGCGGAGGGGGCTGGGGAGACCCAGTACTTC. Amino acid sequence: CASSYSAEGAGETQYF.